These 20 T cell receptor beta chains came from one sample sequenced in a study of T-cell memory formation after mild COVID-19. Via MiXCR, TCRdb re-called the 5' RACE reads, giving one row per CDR3 protein. The sample lists roughly 340,000 distinct CDR3 sequences; about 20% were seen once. Sequenced: PBMCs or a T cell subset sorted from them (not recorded which). These receptors came from a man younger than 35 who had mild COVID-19 (a few samples of this study predate the infection). Cell type and time point are not known.

This clonotype was observed a handful of times. V gene TRBV7-2 combines with J gene TRBJ1-1; tentative D call: TRBD1 (5 bases). This CDR3 contains 13 residues. The V end was cut by 1 base, the J end by 6 bases, with 9 bases between. CDR1 and CDR2 (germline): SGHTA, FQGNSA. The CDR3 coding sequence is TGTGCCAGCAGCTTAGAGAGGGGTGCTGAAGCTTTCTTT. Its protein product is CASSLERGAEAFF.

The sample holds many counts of this clonotype. The gene calls are TRBV4-1 and TRBJ2-3; TRBD2 matches 7 bases. Germline V CDR1 and CDR2: MGHRA, YSYEKL. This CDR3 is 17 amino acids long. J gave up 5 bases and V 3 bases, and 14 bases lay outside the gene matches. The CDR3 DNA is TGCGCCAGCAGCCAGAGCGGGAACACGGCTTTAGGAGATACGCAGTATTTT. Protein: CASSQSGNTALGDTQYF.

The chain joins TRBV7-8 to TRBJ2-2, with D maybe TRBD2 (6 bases). The CDR3 spans 18 residues. The V end was cut by 0 bases, the J end by 5 bases, with 19 bases between. Per the germline V gene, CDR1 is SGHVS and CDR2 is FQNEAQ. CDR3: CASSLAASGTVRTGELFF. CDR3 DNA sequence: TGTGCCAGCAGCTTAGCGGCCTCCGGGACTGTGAGGACCGGGGAGCTGTTTTTT.

This clonotype showed up just once. V usage is TRBV11-3 and J usage is TRBJ2-3; D unresolved. Germline CDR1 reads SGHNT; CDR2 reads YENEEA. The V and J ends lost 5 bases and 8 bases respectively, with 14 bases between them. CDR3 size: 13 residues. CDR3 in amino acids: CASSEGPAPTQYF. The CDR3 DNA sequence: TGTGCCAGCAGCGAAGGTCCCGCTCCTACGCAGTATTTT.

The chain joins TRBV7-2 to TRBJ2-1; 10 bases fit TRBD2. The CDR3 runs to 15 residues. With 4 bases clipped from V and 8 bases from J, the junction kept 8 bases outside the gene matches. Germline V gives CDR1 SGHTA, CDR2 FQGNSA. CDR3 DNA: TGTGCCAGCAGCTCAGACTTAGCGGGGGGCTATGAGCAGTTCTTC. It encodes CASSSDLAGGYEQFF.

This clonotype was counted at least ten times. The chain couples TRBV20-1 to TRBJ2-7; D unresolved. Trimming shortened V by 0 bases and J by 3 bases, and 12 bases separated the two germline ends. The germline CDR1 and CDR2 sequences are DFQATT and SNEGSKA (reference sequence). This CDR3 region has 14 residues. The CDR3 spells CSARDPKIDYEQYF. The CDR3 nucleotides are TGCAGTGCTAGAGACCCGAAAATTGACTACGAGCAGTACTTC.

This chain connects TRBV6-5 to TRBJ2-7, with a weak D call TRBD1 (6 bases). The CDR3 spans 17 residues. Trimming stripped 3 bases from V and 2 bases from J, with 20 bases between. Germline V gene sequence: CDR1 MNHEY, CDR2 SVGAGI. The CDR3 nucleotides are TGTGCCAGCAGTTATGTAGGGGTCGGCAGGGACACCTACGAGCAGTACTTC. It translates to CASSYVGVGRDTYEQYF.

The V and J genes are TRBV9 and TRBJ1-6, with 10 bases identical to TRBD1. Germline V gene sequence: CDR1 SGDLS, CDR2 YYNGEE. Losses at the gene ends were 3 bases for V and 4 bases for J; bases not matched to a gene: 4. The CDR3 consists of 16 residues. In DNA form, the CDR3 reads TGTGCCAGCAGCGCTCGGACAGGGGGATATAATTCACCCCTCCACTTT. Protein: CASSARTGGYNSPLHF.

V and J are TRBV7-2 and TRBJ2-1, with a possible D match to TRBD1 (5 bases). Trimming left V 5 bases short and J 10 bases short, with 15 bases between. The CDR3 consists of 13 residues. The germline CDR1 and CDR2 sequences are SGHTA and FQGNSA. The CDR3 DNA sequence: TGTGCCAGCAGCCGTCTGGGGCGGAACGAGCAGTTCTTC. Protein: CASSRLGRNEQFF. The entire variable domain, with the rest obtained from reference TRBV7-2 and TRBJ2-1, is as follows: GAGVSQSPSNKVTEKGKDVELRCDPISGHTALYWYRQSLGQGLEFLIYFQGNSAPDKSGLPSDRFSAERTGGSVSTLTIQRTQQEDSAVYLCASSRLGRNEQFFGPGTRLTVL.

The genes are TRBV10-3 and TRBJ2-3, with D perhaps TRBD2 (7 bases). The CDR3 spans 16 residues. CDR1 is ENHRY, CDR2 SYGVKD, per germline. V gave up 0 bases and J gave up 4 bases, with 14 bases separating them. This CDR3 reads CAISESNGGGADTQYF. CDR3 nucleotides: TGTGCCATCAGTGAGTCGAACGGCGGGGGCGCAGATACGCAGTATTTT.

The genes are TRBV12-3 or TRBV12-4 and TRBJ2-2, with no clear D. The CDR3 extends over 12 amino acids. The V and J ends lost 7 bases and 8 bases respectively, with 11 bases between them. CDR3 loop: CASTPGPGELFF. The CDR3 DNA is TGTGCCAGCACTCCGGGTCCTGGGGAGCTGTTTTTT.

This clonotype has just a few counts. The genes are TRBV4-2 and TRBJ1-5; TRBD1 agrees at 7 bases. The germline V gene encodes CDR1 LGHNA and CDR2 YNFKEQ. This CDR3 has 16 residues. The J segment lost 1 base and the V segment lost 2 bases, leaving 5 bases of the junction unmatched. Here the CDR3 reads CASSQNPGQSNQPQHF. Written as DNA, the CDR3 is TGTGCCAGCAGCCAAAATCCGGGACAGAGCAATCAGCCCCAGCATTTT.

The chain uses TRBV20-1 and TRBJ1-5, with 8 nucleotides matching TRBD1. CDR3 length equals 15 residues. V was pared by 6 bases and J by 6 bases, with 13 bases of the junction left unmatched. CDR1 is DFQATT and CDR2 is SNEGSKA in the germline V gene (reference sequence). CDR3 sequence (DNA): TGCAGTGCCCTGGAAGGCAGGGGGCTTATTCAGCCCCAGCATTTT. This translates into CSALEGRGLIQPQHF.

CDR3 in DNA: TGTGCCAGCAGTCGGACGGACTATTACAATGAGCAGTTCTTC. Amino acids: CASSRTDYYNEQFF. The V call is TRBV6-5, the J call TRBJ2-1; possibly TRBD2 for D (6 bases). CDR3 length equals 14 residues. Trimming stripped 5 bases from V and 4 bases from J, with 12 bases between. CDR1 MNHEY and CDR2 SVGAGI come from the germline V gene.

The chain recombines TRBV15 with TRBJ1-1; TRBD1 might be the D (6 bases). Between the trimmed V and J ends, which lost 8 bases and 0 bases, there was a span of 16 bases. This CDR3 contains 15 residues. Germline lookup yields CDR1 LNHNV and CDR2 YYDKDF (reference sequence). CDR3 coding DNA: TGTGCCACCGAGTCAGGGGACTTCTTGAACACTGAAGCTTTCTTT. Its translation is CATESGDFLNTEAFF. Full variable domain (outside the CDR3, taken from reference TRBV15 and TRBJ1-1): DAMVIQNPRYQVTQFGKPVTLSCSQTLNHNVMYWYQQKSSQAPKLLFHYYDKDFNNEADTPDNFQSRRPNTSFCFLDIRSPGLGDTAMYLCATESGDFLNTEAFFGQGTRLTVV.

Remarks on this clonotype: Possible read error: a much larger clone is one base away. The chain employs TRBV5-4 and TRBJ2-6; 7 bases are a match to TRBD1. The CDR3 is 18 residues long. Germline V gene lookup returns CDR1 SGHNT and CDR2 YYREEE (reference sequence). In DNA form, the CDR3 reads TGTGCCAGCAGCTTGGACAGGGGCACCCTCTCTGGGGCCAACGTCCTGTCTTTC. Translation gives CASSLDRGTLSGANVLSF.

In the case of this clonotype: One junction end does not reproduce the germline sequence, and a read error may be involved. This chain joins TRBV3-1 and TRBJ2-5, with unresolved D. The CDR3 loop spans 14 amino acids. The germline V gene has CDR1 LGHDT and CDR2 YNNKEL (reference sequence). In DNA, the CDR3 is TGTGCCAGCAGCCAAGAACTTGTCCAAGAAACCCAGTACTTC. Its translation: CASSQELVQETQYF.

This clonotype appeared a few times. The chain has TRBV6-2 or TRBV6-3 and TRBJ2-4; a weak D match, TRBD1 (6 bases). V was trimmed by 6 bases and J by 0 bases, leaving 9 bases between them. The germline V gene has CDR1 MNHEY and CDR2 SVGEGT. The CDR3 covers 14 residues. The CDR3 protein is CASSLTGAKNIQYF. The CDR3 region has the DNA TGTGCCAGCAGCCTGACAGGAGCCAAAAACATTCAGTACTTC.

This chain joins TRBV20-1 and TRBJ2-2; the D gene is possibly TRBD1 (5 bases). Germline CDR1 and CDR2: DFQATT and SNEGSKA (reference sequence). V lost 3 bases and J 4 bases, leaving 15 bases between the germline ends. This CDR3 spans 15 amino acids. In DNA form, the CDR3 reads TGCAGTGCTAGGATGGGGCAGGGCGGCACCGGGGAGCTGTTTTTT. Protein product: CSARMGQGGTGELFF.

This chain uses TRBV5-1 with TRBJ2-5, with D perhaps TRBD1 or TRBD2 (5 bases each). Germline V lookup: CDR1 SGHRS, CDR2 YFSETQ. The V gene lost 2 bases and the J gene lost 3 bases, with 8 bases spanning the gap. The CDR3 extends over 13 amino acids. CDR3: CASSFRGKETQYF. CDR3 bases: TGCGCCAGCAGCTTCCGGGGCAAAGAGACCCAGTACTTC.